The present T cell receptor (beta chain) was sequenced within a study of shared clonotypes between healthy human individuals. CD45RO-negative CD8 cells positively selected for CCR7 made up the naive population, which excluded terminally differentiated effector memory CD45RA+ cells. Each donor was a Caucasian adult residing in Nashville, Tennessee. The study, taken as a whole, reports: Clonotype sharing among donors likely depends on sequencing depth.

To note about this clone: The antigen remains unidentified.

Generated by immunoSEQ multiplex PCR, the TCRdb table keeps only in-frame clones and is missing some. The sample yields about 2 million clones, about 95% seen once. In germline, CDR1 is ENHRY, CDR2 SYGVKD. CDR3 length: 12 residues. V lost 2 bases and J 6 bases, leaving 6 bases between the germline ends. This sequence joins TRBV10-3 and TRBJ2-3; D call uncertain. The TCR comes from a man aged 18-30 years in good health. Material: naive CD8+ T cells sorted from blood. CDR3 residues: CAISERTDTQYF. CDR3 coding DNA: TGTGCCATCAGTGAGCGTACTGATACGCAGTATTTT.